The clone carrying this T cell receptor beta chain has at least ten counts. Per germline, CDR1 LGHNA and CDR2 YSLEER. The V end was cut by 4 bases, the J end by 6 bases, with 16 bases between. This CDR3 is built from 14 residues. This sample is part of a study of regulatory T cells in long-lasting Graves disease. Building of the TCR beta libraries involved iRepertoire HTBI primers and Arm-PCR of CDR3 regions. Authors' processing steps: Taken together, the samples had 62 TRBV and 15 or so TRBJ segments identified. MiXCR was run by TCRdb on the multiplex PCR reads, yielding one entry per CDR3 protein. TCRdb's processing, not the authors' own work, is the source of the V and J calls. The table lists around 320,000 distinct CDR3 sequences, approximately 16% of them singletons, with approximately 30% in the top ten. Indicated time point: newly diagnosed GD, antithyroid drugs for less than 3 months. With RNA extracted from PBMCs as input, the TCR library was made.

These data were also filed under a second study, of T cells in Graves' hyperthyroidism and ophthalmopathy.

V and J are TRBV4-3 and TRBJ2-7; possible D gene TRBD2, 6 bases. The receptor was isolated from a man aged 35-49 years with Graves disease. The starting material was peripheral blood mononuclear cells (PBMCs), obtained at new diagnosis, from a patient treated with antithyroid drugs. The CDR3 DNA is TGCGCCAGCAGCCCAGGCATTGCGGGAACCGAGCAGTACTTC. Its protein is CASSPGIAGTEQYF.